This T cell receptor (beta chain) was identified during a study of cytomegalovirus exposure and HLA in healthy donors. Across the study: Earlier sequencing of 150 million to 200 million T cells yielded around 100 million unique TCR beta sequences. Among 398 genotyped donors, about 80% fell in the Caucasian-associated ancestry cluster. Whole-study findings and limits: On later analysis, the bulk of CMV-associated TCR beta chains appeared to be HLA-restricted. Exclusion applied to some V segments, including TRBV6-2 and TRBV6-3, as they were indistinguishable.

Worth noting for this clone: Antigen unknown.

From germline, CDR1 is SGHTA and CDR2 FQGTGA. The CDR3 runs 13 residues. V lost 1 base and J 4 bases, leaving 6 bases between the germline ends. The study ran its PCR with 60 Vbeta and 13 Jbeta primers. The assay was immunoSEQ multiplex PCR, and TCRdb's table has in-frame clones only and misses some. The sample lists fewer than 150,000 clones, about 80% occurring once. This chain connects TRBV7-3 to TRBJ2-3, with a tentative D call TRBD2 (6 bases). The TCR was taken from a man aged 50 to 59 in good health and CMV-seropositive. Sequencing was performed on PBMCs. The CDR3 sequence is CASSLREADTQYF. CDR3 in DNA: TGTGCCAGCAGCTTAAGGGAGGCAGATACGCAGTATTTT.